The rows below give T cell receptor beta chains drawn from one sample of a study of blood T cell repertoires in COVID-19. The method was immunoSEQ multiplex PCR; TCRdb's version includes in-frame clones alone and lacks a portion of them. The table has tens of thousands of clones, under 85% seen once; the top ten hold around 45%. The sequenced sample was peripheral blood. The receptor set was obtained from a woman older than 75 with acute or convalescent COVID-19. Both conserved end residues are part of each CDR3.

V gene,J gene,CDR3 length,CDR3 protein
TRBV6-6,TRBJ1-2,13,CASSLGSSYGYTF
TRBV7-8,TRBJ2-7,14,CASSTRGSSYEQYF
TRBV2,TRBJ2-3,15,CASSEGAGYTDTQYF
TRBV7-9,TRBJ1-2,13,CASSFPGDYGYTF
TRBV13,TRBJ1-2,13,CASSLGQGQGYTF
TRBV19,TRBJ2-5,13,CASKGNQGGTQYF
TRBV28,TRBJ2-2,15,CASSLTRGSTGELFF
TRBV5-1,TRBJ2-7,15,CASSQGQGDPYEQYF
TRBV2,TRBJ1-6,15,CASSERQPRDSPLHF
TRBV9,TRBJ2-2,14,CASSVAVDTGELFF
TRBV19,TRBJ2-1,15,CASSGRQGARGEQFF
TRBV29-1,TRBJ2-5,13,CSAPGTNEETQYF
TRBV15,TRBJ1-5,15,CATSRDGTEYQPQHF
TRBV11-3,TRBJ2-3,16,CASSSPRGLSTDTQYF
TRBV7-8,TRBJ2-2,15,CASSLVASGEGELFF
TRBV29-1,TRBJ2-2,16,CSVTLPTGGVAGELFF
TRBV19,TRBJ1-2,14,CASSTQGARGGYTF
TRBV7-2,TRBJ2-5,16,CASSLQKTPGGETQYF